This T cell receptor (beta chain) stems from a study of cytomegalovirus exposure and HLA in healthy donors (dated by TCRdb to the late 2010s). About the full investigation: According to an earlier analysis of a few hundred of the donors, 150 million to 200 million T cells yielded some 110 million unique TCR beta sequences and about 300 Gb of sequence data. A later genetic analysis used genome-wide SNP genotypes for 398 of the 666 donors, treating that subset as a discovery cohort. The later analysis used no new phenotypic data to find candidate immune exposures, relying instead on TCR beta sequences and their occurrence across donors. The study aimed to test whether cataloging public T cell receptors could reveal signatures of past pathogen exposure. The study profiled the T cell repertoires of around 700 subjects by immunosequencing and related them to cytomegalovirus serostatus. Typing coverage differed by locus: A, B, C, DRB1 and DQB1 were typed in about 620-640 donors, DQA1 in 500 to 550, DPA1 in some 610, and DPB1 in just under 490. Approximately 300 gigabases of sequencing data and 75 million to 85 million unique TCR sequences made up an early release that covered nearly 650 HLA-typed donors. A later analysis re-analyzed previously published TCR beta repertoires from roughly 690 donors and added high-resolution HLA genotyping to study TCR occurrence patterns. The study combined high-throughput TCR immunosequencing, statistical association of individual TCRs with disease status, and machine learning to predict cytomegalovirus infection status. Roughly five DR-DQ haplotypes were handled as single units for association and clustering, since linkage in the cohort was strong. Among 300 to 500 genotyped donors of the cohort, an average of approximately 220,000 unique TCR beta nucleotide sequences was sequenced per donor, of which approximately 18% were non-productive. In addition to the first cohort of hundreds of subjects, a separate validation cohort of 120 different subjects was used. Every discovery cohort repertoire had been produced on one sequencing platform. An earlier analysis of around 580 of the donors used high-throughput TCR beta sequencing to judge whether each TCR beta V gene segment behaved as functional or pseudogenic. Alongside the repertoire data, information on donor age, sex, ethnicity and CMV serostatus was compiled. Both class I and class II loci were covered by HLA typing, at four-digit resolution. The genetic ancestry cluster associated with self-reported Caucasian donors included about 81% of the approximately 400 genotyped donors.

The cohort comprised 666 healthy bone marrow donors. Cohort members were all nominally healthy when sampled, although unrecorded immune exposures were likely present. The donor tested CMV seropositive and was one of the 289 seropositive cohort members. Every donor gave a peripheral blood sample, and the peripheral blood mononuclear cells from that sample were used for TCR beta sequencing. The Qiagen DNeasy Blood Extraction Kit was used to extract genomic DNA from the blood cell samples. As encoded in the germline V gene, CDR1 is SGHVS while CDR2 is FNYEAQ. The CDR3 numbers 14 residues from cysteine through phenylalanine. Here the CDR3 DNA is all that survives: 42 bases in frame from base 1. V is clipped by 4 bases and J by 0 bases, and the sequence between their germline boundaries is 6 bases long. As to this clone: Its antigen specificity is not known. No much larger clonotype is one base removed from it; base qualities were not supplied.

The library was obtained by the immunoSEQ multiplex PCR assay. For the multiplex PCR, a mixture combining 60 forward primers for TCR Vbeta segments and 13 reverse primers for TCR Jbeta segments was used. The CDR3 region of rearranged TCR beta genes was amplified from genomic DNA by a multiplex PCR assay. Amplified TCR beta libraries were sequenced as 87-base-pair reads on the Illumina HiSeq System. The authors processed their data as follows. A later analysis counted tens of millions of unique TCR beta chains across the 670 or so repertoires, and approximately 11 million of these chains were shared by at least two donors. A nearest-neighbor algorithm error-corrected the raw reads and collapsed the reads into unique sequences, merging closely related sequences to remove PCR and sequencing errors. Alignment of CDR3 sequences to IMGT reference sequences was used to assign V, D and J gene segments. Each retained sequence needed at least a six-nucleotide match to both a V gene segment and a J gene segment. Rearrangements were classified as productive when the CDR3 lacked stop codons and remained in frame with V and J, and all other rearrangements were classified as non-productive. CDR3 was defined by IMGT convention, running from the second conserved V-encoded cysteine to the conserved J-encoded phenylalanine. The earlier analysis of 500 to 750 of the donors excluded any sequence lacking an unambiguous match to a single V gene segment. An earlier analysis of several hundred of the donors called V segments functional above 56.7% productive rearrangements and segregating when the between-donor standard deviation exceeded 5%. A statistical classification framework was built for diagnosing cytomegalovirus status from the catalog of TCR beta chain sequences. V and J gene assignment, in a later analysis, came from comparing TCR nucleotide sequences with IMGT/GENE-DB human TR gene sequences. In a later analysis, CDR3 sequences and most-parsimonious VDJ recombination scenarios were assigned using the TCRdist pipeline. In a later analysis, each TCR beta chain was defined by its CDR3 amino acid sequence together with its V-gene family, and reads without a unique V-gene family were excluded. In a later analysis, several hundred highly shared, low-generation-probability nucleotide sequences were removed to address suspected cross-contamination and a sequencing artifact. A later analysis calculated a clonal expansion index for each public chain from normalized within-repertoire ranks of inferred template counts. A later analysis computed generation probabilities with a VDJ recombination model fitted to out-of-frame rearrangements, and checked the results against IGoR. A later analysis scored TCR-TCR, TCR-HLA and TCR-CMV co-occurrence with hypergeometric tests, applying a repertoire-size bias correction to TCR pairs. False discovery rates were estimated in a later analysis by permuting HLA or CMV assignments 20 times. In a later analysis, co-occurring TCRs were grouped using DBSCAN, and TCRdist sequence similarity was added for clustering within HLA-allele-positive subsets. Co-occurrence clustering excluded repertoires with fewer than 30,000 or more than 120,000 public chains, plus five with anomalous nucleotide sharing. This immuneACCESS table, as held by TCRdb, lists in-frame sequences with V and J called but not all clones. Of the missing ones, under half trace to an unresolved V gene in checked studies; the others have no known cause. V, J and clone size are those of that table, while D and trimming were read from the DNA. Here the sample has 250,000 to 350,000 clones; 86% occur a single time. The ten largest clones add up to 3.5% to 4% of the sample.

The full study reports these points: Correlated functional status among segregating V segments might be attributable to linkage disequilibrium, but an unknown experimental factor could not be ruled out. In the study, some 160 TCR beta chains were listed as associated with cytomegalovirus. Strong co-occurrence of HLA alleles, especially DR and DQ, made assigning TCR associations to individual alleles difficult. Broadly in line with IMGT annotations, most TCR beta V segments showed up in productive rearrangements about 87% or about 30% of the time in an earlier analysis of 587 of the donors. In vitro tests confirmed that a few of the cytomegalovirus-associated TCR beta chains recognize cytomegalovirus antigens. A group of highly shared sequence variants was considered likely to be a technical artifact of the sequencing pipeline. A further reported finding was that TCR beta sequences accurately predicted the HLA-A and HLA-B alleles for most subjects in the first cohort. An association between a missense DCLRE1C variant and V-gene and J-gene trimming of TCR beta chains was found in a later genetic analysis and replicated in an independent cohort. A later analysis reported that several top co-occurrence clusters appeared linked to parvovirus B19, influenza, CMV and Epstein-Barr virus. Because HLA typing was unavailable for some donors at each locus, only the typed subset was used in association tests. According to a later genetic analysis, donors in an Asian-associated ancestry cluster had fewer N-insertions in productive TCRs than the approximately 650-donor mean. In a later analysis, some 18,000 TCR beta sequences were associated with specific HLA alleles at a false discovery rate of 0.05. A later analysis found that most CMV-associated TCR beta chains appeared HLA-restricted, with HLA associations seemingly driven largely by CMV exposure. Some IMGT-functional V segments, including TRBV6-2 and TRBV6-3, could not be distinguished by the 87-base-pair reads and were therefore excluded. The authors suggested that the approach could potentially be extended to other disease states and immunological phenotypes. The cohort was sequenced for TCR beta chains only, and without alpha or paired-chain data the features that could be detected were limited. Presence/absence analyses assumed roughly uniform sequencing depth across donors, an assumption that may not hold. In both the original and validation cohorts, the classifier was reported to diagnose cytomegalovirus status with high specificity and sensitivity. A later analysis found that TCR association rates varied across HLA loci, with DRB1 alleles showing the most associated TCRs and HLA-C alleles the fewest. The earlier analysis of 587 of the donors excluded roughly 17 rarely observed V segments, including chromosome 9 orphons, because counts were too low. CMV serostatus was the only immune exposure information available for the cohort. While some public TCRs were present in many individuals, most TCR sequences turned up only very rarely across donors. In a later analysis, HLA-associated TCR beta chains were found to be more clonally expanded and to have lower generation probabilities than equally common non-associated chains.

The TCR sequence derives from a man aged 35 to 55 in good health and CMV-seropositive. Rearrangement joined TRBV7-6 to TRBJ1-4, with an unclear D gene assignment. Sequenced input: PBMCs. The CDR3 has the sequence CASSSGATNEKLFF. Read as DNA, the sequence is TGTGCCAGCAGCTCCGGAGCAACTAATGAAAAACTGTTTTTT.